These 21 T cell receptor beta chains came from one sample sequenced in a study of blood T cell repertoires in COVID-19 (dated by TCRdb to 2020 to 2022). Libraries were built with the immunoSEQ multiplex PCR assay. Here the immuneACCESS table is served through TCRdb, limited to in-frame sequences with V and J called. Missing clones are a known gap in these copies; in checked studies unresolved V genes cover under half, and the rest lacks a known reason. The sample includes over 200,000 clones, with over 80% observed a single time. The ten biggest clones cover 5.5% to 7.5% of the sample. Material for sequencing was PBMCs or T cells enriched from blood (not recorded which). Receptor source: a woman in her thirties or forties who had recovered from COVID-19.

The V gene is TRBV11-3, the J gene TRBJ2-3, with a tentative D call TRBD2 (6 bases). Looked up from germline, CDR1 is SGHNT and CDR2 is YENEEA. The germline V and J ends were trimmed by 6 bases and 4 bases, with 11 bases remaining between them. The CDR3 is 13 residues long. CDR3 loop: CASSLEGPDTQYF. CDR3 coding DNA: TGTGCCAGCAGTCTGGAGGGGCCAGATACGCAGTATTTT.

This clone was detected only a few times. The chain's CDR3 is CASTPSQDTQYF. CDR3 in DNA: TGTGCCAGCACCCCAAGTCAGGATACGCAGTATTTT. The V call is TRBV28, the J call TRBJ2-3; D is uncertain. Trimming took 7 bases from V and 6 from J, leaving 11 bases between them. The CDR3 sequence is 12 residues long. Germline CDR1 reads MDHEN; CDR2 reads SYDVKM.

This clone was counted only a few times. The V call is TRBV7-9, the J call TRBJ1-4; 9 bases are shared with TRBD1. The germline CDR1 and CDR2 sequences are SEHNR and FQNEAQ (reference sequence). This CDR3 is 14 amino acids long. V dropped 5 bases and J dropped 8; count of bases not matched to a gene: 6. The CDR3 protein is CASSRQGVEEKLFF. DNA for the CDR3: TGTGCCAGCAGCCGACAGGGGGTGGAAGAAAAACTGTTTTTT.

This sequence joins TRBV5-1 and TRBJ2-2; a possible D gene is TRBD1 (5 bases). CDR1 and CDR2 (germline): SGHRS, YFSETQ. V dropped 5 bases and J dropped 1 base, with 9 bases sitting between them. The CDR3 is made up of 14 amino acids. The CDR3 sequence is CASRDTWNTGELFF. The CDR3 region has the DNA TGCGCCAGCAGGGACACATGGAACACCGGGGAGCTGTTTTTT.

The V gene is TRBV9, the J gene TRBJ2-1; 11 positions agree with TRBD2. The CDR3 sequence is 15 residues long. Germline lookup yields CDR1 SGDLS and CDR2 YYNGEE. Trimming at V came to 6 bases and at J to 6 bases, leaving 8 bases not matched to a gene. CDR3 sequence reads: CASTTTSGSGNEQFF. CDR3 nucleotides: TGTGCCAGCACCACAACTAGCGGGAGTGGCAATGAGCAGTTCTTC.

The chain links TRBV21-1 to TRBJ2-7; TRBD2 is taken as the D call from the table, unchecked against the DNA. TRBV21-1 constitutes a pseudogene. The CDR3 sequence is 17 residues long. The CDR3 is CASSKKKALADSYEQYF. Written as DNA, the CDR3 is TGTGCCAGCAGCAAAAAAAAGGCCCTAGCGGACTCCTACGAGCAGTACTTC.

This chain connects TRBV7-2 to TRBJ2-1; TRBD2 is a possible D gene (5 bases). Trimming removed 5 bases from V and 1 base from J, with 9 bases in between. The CDR3 spans 14 residues. In germline, CDR1 is SGHTA, CDR2 FQGNSA. CDR3 coding DNA: TGTGCCAGCAGCCTCAGCGGATCCTACAATGAGCAGTTCTTC. Protein sequence: CASSLSGSYNEQFF.

The rearrangement joins TRBV29-1 to TRBJ2-2; 12 nucleotides match TRBD1. The CDR3 runs to 15 residues. CDR1 SQVTM and CDR2 ANQGSEA come from the germline V gene. Trimming cost V 4 bases and J 7 bases; bases outside gene matches: 7. CDR3 nucleotides: TGCAGCGTTGTGGGACAGGGGGCGCTTGGCGGGGAGCTGTTTTTT. This encodes CSVVGQGALGGELFF.

This chain's CDR3 is CASSPGTGGLVEQFF. The CDR3 bases are TGCGCCAGCAGCCCGGGGACAGGGGGCCTGGTTGAGCAGTTCTTC. The chain has TRBV5-1 and TRBJ2-1; 12 bases fit TRBD1. Trimming took 4 bases from V and 9 from J; bases not matched to a gene: 8. This CDR3 has 15 residues. Germline lookup yields CDR1 SGHRS and CDR2 YFSETQ.

The chain joins TRBV7-2 to TRBJ2-7, with D possibly matching TRBD2 (6 bases). The V end was cut by 1 base, the J end by 6 bases, with 19 bases between. Germline CDR1 is SGHTA and CDR2 is FQGNSA. The CDR3 sequence is 16 residues long. CDR3: CASSLVSGKPLVEQYF. The CDR3 bases are TGTGCCAGCAGCTTAGTTAGCGGAAAACCCCTGGTCGAGCAGTACTTC.

The chain couples TRBV19 to TRBJ2-3; 7 bases align to TRBD2. J gave up 5 bases and V 8 bases, and 4 bases lay outside the gene matches. The CDR3 has 12 amino acids. Germline values: CDR1 LNHDA, CDR2 SQIVND (reference sequence). CDR3: CASGGRGDTQYF. DNA of the CDR3: TGTGCCAGTGGGGGGAGGGGAGATACGCAGTATTTT.

V and J are TRBV5-1 and TRBJ2-1; 10 bases align to TRBD2. With V trimmed by 4 bases and J by 0 bases, 7 bases remained unmatched. Germline loops: CDR1 SGHRS, CDR2 YFSETQ. The CDR3 length is 17 residues. CDR3 region: CASSIGTSAASYNEQFF. DNA for the CDR3: TGCGCCAGCAGCATCGGGACTAGCGCAGCCTCCTACAATGAGCAGTTCTTC.

This sequence joins TRBV6-5 and TRBJ2-7, with D possibly matching TRBD1 (5 bases). Germline V gives CDR1 MNHEY, CDR2 SVGAGI. The germline V and J ends were trimmed by 8 bases and 5 bases, with 16 bases remaining between them. The CDR3 is 13 residues long. CDR3 in DNA: TGTGCCAGCTCCGAGCAGGGAACCAACGAGCAGTACTTC. Protein product: CASSEQGTNEQYF.

V and J are TRBV24-1 and TRBJ2-3, with D perhaps TRBD2 (6 bases). Germline assignment: CDR1 KGHDR and CDR2 SFDVKD. This CDR3 has 16 residues. The ends were cut back, 2 bases at V and 2 bases at J, with 13 bases in the middle. The CDR3 nucleotides read TGTGCCACCAGTGATTCTATTGGGACTGTCACAGATACGCAGTATTTT. Its translation is CATSDSIGTVTDTQYF.

The rearrangement links TRBV6-5 to TRBJ1-1, with D possibly matching TRBD1 (5 bases). V was cut by 0 bases and J by 4 bases, with 9 bases left in between. The CDR3 spans 14 residues. Germline-derived CDR1 and CDR2 are MNHEY and SVGAGI. The CDR3 sequence is CASSYSRGSTEAFF. CDR3 nucleotides: TGTGCCAGCAGTTACTCAAGGGGAAGCACTGAAGCTTTCTTT.

This clone appeared a few times. At one boundary the junction diverges from the germline segment, which might be a read error. This chain joins TRBV11-2 and TRBJ1-1; D is unresolved. From germline, CDR1 is SGHAT and CDR2 FQNNGV. The CDR3 has 13 residues. The CDR3 nucleotides read TGTGCCAGCAGCATAGAGGAGTCCACTGAAGCTTTCTTT. Its protein is CASSIEESTEAFF.

The chain links TRBV7-9 to TRBJ1-1; no reliable D call. Germline V lookup: CDR1 SEHNR, CDR2 FQNEAQ (reference sequence). Trimming cost V 2 bases and J 3 bases, with 4 bases left between them. This CDR3 has 12 residues. The CDR3 DNA reads TGTGCCAGCAGCTTAAGCGACACTGAAGCTTTCTTT. Translating it yields CASSLSDTEAFF.

The chain recombines TRBV24-1 with TRBJ2-2; tentatively, D is TRBD1 (6 bases). Trimming shortened V by 3 bases and J by 5 bases, and 9 bases separated the two germline ends. This CDR3 spans 14 amino acids. CDR1 is KGHDR and CDR2 is SFDVKD in the germline V gene. CDR3 coding DNA: TGTGCCACCAGTGATACAGGGTTGACCGGGGAGCTGTTTTTT. Protein sequence: CATSDTGLTGELFF.

The chain recombines TRBV15 with TRBJ1-1; D gene unclear. V was trimmed by 0 bases and J by 0 bases, leaving 8 bases between them. CDR3 length: 15 amino acids. Germline V lookup: CDR1 LNHNV, CDR2 YYDKDF (reference sequence). The CDR3 DNA is TGTGCCACCAGCAGAGATCCCACAGTGAACACTGAAGCTTTCTTT. It codes for CATSRDPTVNTEAFF. Together with reference TRBV15 and TRBJ1-1, the CDR3 gives the full variable domain: DAMVIQNPRYQVTQFGKPVTLSCSQTLNHNVMYWYQQKSSQAPKLLFHYYDKDFNNEADTPDNFQSRRPNTSFCFLDIRSPGLGDTAMYLCATSRDPTVNTEAFFGQGTRLTVV.

The rearrangement joins TRBV27 to TRBJ1-1; the D gene is possibly TRBD1 (5 bases). Germline V lookup: CDR1 MNHEY, CDR2 SMNVEV (reference sequence). V was pared by 4 bases and J by 0 bases, with 6 bases between. The CDR3 contains 13 residues. CDR3 sequence (DNA): TGTGCCAGCAGTTACAGGATGAACACTGAAGCTTTCTTT. Amino acid sequence: CASSYRMNTEAFF.

The chain uses TRBV24-1 and TRBJ2-7; D is undetermined. Germline V gives CDR1 KGHDR, CDR2 SFDVKD. The CDR3 is made up of 15 amino acids. Trimming removed 2 bases at V and 1 base at J, with 11 bases between. In nucleotides, the CDR3 is TGTGCCACCAGTGATTCCGAGACGGAGTCCTACGAGCAGTACGTC. Its protein is CATSDSETESYEQYV.